The 13 T cell receptor beta chains below were found in one sample sequenced in a study of T-cell memory formation after mild COVID-19. TCRdb fed the 5' RACE reads into MiXCR, producing one record per CDR3 protein. Of approximately 150,000 distinct CDR3 sequences listed, 6% to 7% are singletons. The sequencing sample was made of PBMCs or a T cell subset sorted from them (not recorded which). These receptors originate from an adult woman who had mild COVID-19 (a few samples of this study predate the infection). Cell type and time point are not known.

This clonotype was seen ten or more times. This chain links TRBV20-1 with TRBJ2-3; D is ambiguous. V was shortened by 4 bases and J by 1 base, with 9 bases between the two germline ends. Germline assignment: CDR1 DFQATT and CDR2 SNEGSKA (reference sequence). This CDR3 region has 13 residues. The CDR3 nucleotides are TGCAGTGCTATAAGCCCGGGCACAGATACGCAGTATTTT. Its translation: CSAISPGTDTQYF.

This clonotype was observed at least ten times. This chain links TRBV19 with TRBJ2-3; 11 nucleotides align to TRBD1. The CDR3 runs 14 residues. After removal of 6 bases from V and 4 bases from J, the junction contained 3 bases not matched to a gene. Germline V gene data show CDR1 as LNHDA and CDR2 as SQIVND (reference sequence). The CDR3 sequence: CASSGQGAADTQYF. CDR3 DNA: TGTGCCAGTAGCGGACAGGGGGCGGCAGATACGCAGTATTTT.

This clonotype was counted at least ten times. CDR3 residues: CASSLSLNTEAFF. CDR3 sequence (DNA): TGTGCCAGCAGCTTAAGCCTGAACACTGAAGCTTTCTTT. This chain connects TRBV7-7 to TRBJ1-1, with no clear D. CDR1 and CDR2 (germline): SSHAT, FNYEAQ (reference sequence). CDR3 size: 13 residues. Trimming took 2 bases from V and 0 from J, leaving 4 bases between them.

This clonotype was seen only a few times. The genes are TRBV6-5 and TRBJ2-1, with 13 bases matching TRBD2. CDR1 is MNHEY and CDR2 is SVGAGI in the germline V gene. The CDR3 extends over 14 amino acids. V lost 6 bases, J lost 7 bases, and 3 bases stayed unmatched. The CDR3, as DNA: TGTGCCAGCAGCGGGACTAGCGGGAAGAATGAGCAGTTCTTC. Translation: CASSGTSGKNEQFF.

This clonotype was picked up many times. The V gene is TRBV11-1, the J gene TRBJ2-1; a possible D gene is TRBD1 (6 bases). Germline CDR1 SGHAT, CDR2 FQDESV (reference sequence). V dropped 1 base and J dropped 10 bases, with 14 bases sitting between them. CDR3 length: 14 residues. DNA for the CDR3: TGTGCCAGCAGCTTAGATGGGACATTCGGGGAGCAGTTCTTC. Translated, it gives CASSLDGTFGEQFF.

This clonotype was seen at least ten times. The V gene is TRBV12-3 or TRBV12-4, the J gene TRBJ2-7, with 7 bases lining up with TRBD2. The CDR3 is 14 residues long. V dropped 0 bases and J dropped 4; count of bases not matched to a gene: 3. CDR3: CASSLAGGPYEQYF. In nucleotides, the CDR3 is TGTGCCAGCAGTTTAGCGGGAGGGCCTTACGAGCAGTACTTC.

This clonotype was seen only a few times. The chain uses TRBV12-3 or TRBV12-4 and TRBJ2-1; D gene ambiguous. V was cut by 6 bases and J by 9 bases, with 12 bases left in between. The CDR3 runs 12 residues. CDR3 protein: CASSTLVGEQFF. DNA of the CDR3: TGTGCCAGCAGCACCTTAGTTGGTGAGCAGTTCTTC.

The chain carries TRBV4-3 and TRBJ2-1, with 8 nucleotides matching TRBD1. CDR3 length: 16 residues. The germline V gene encodes CDR1 LGHNA and CDR2 YSLEER. V was pared by 2 bases and J by 1 base, with 4 bases of the junction left unmatched. CDR3 nucleotide sequence: TGCGCCAGCAGCCAAACAGGACAGGGATCCTACAATGAGCAGTTCTTC. Translation gives CASSQTGQGSYNEQFF.

Many counts were recorded for this clonotype. The rearrangement uses TRBV18 and TRBJ2-1; TRBD2 agrees at 15 bases. Per germline, CDR1 KGHSH and CDR2 LQKENI. After removal of 6 bases from V and 12 bases from J, the junction contained 18 bases not matched to a gene. The length of the CDR3 is 18 residues. In DNA form, the CDR3 reads TGTGCCAGCTCGTCCCCGGGACTAGCGGGAGGAGGTCTACATCGGCAGTTCTTC. Its protein product is CASSSPGLAGGGLHRQFF.

This clonotype was seen more than once but under ten times. The chain couples TRBV27 to TRBJ1-5; possible D gene TRBD1, 5 bases. Per the germline V gene, CDR1 is MNHEY and CDR2 is SMNVEV (reference sequence). The CDR3 is made up of 15 amino acids. Trimming removed 5 bases at V and 7 bases at J, with 18 bases between. CDR3 region: CASSLRAGLGQPQHF. For the CDR3, the DNA is TGTGCCAGCAGTCTAAGGGCAGGGCTCGGGCAGCCCCAGCATTTT.

This clonotype was seen ten or more times. The V gene is TRBV11-3, the J gene TRBJ2-1, with a weak D call TRBD2 (6 bases). The CDR3 contains 18 residues. Germline V gene sequence: CDR1 SGHNT, CDR2 YENEEA. V lost 5 bases and J lost 7, with 27 bases in between. DNA for the CDR3: TGTGCCAGCAGCCCGAGCGGCCCCGGAAGACTAGAGAGAAATGAGCAGTTCTTC. It is translated as CASSPSGPGRLERNEQFF.

This clonotype was found many times. The gene calls are TRBV4-1 and TRBJ2-3; 7 bases are a match to TRBD2. This CDR3 is 17 amino acids long. CDR1 MGHRA and CDR2 YSYEKL come from the germline V gene. J lost 0 bases, V lost 4 bases, and 10 bases had no gene match. For the CDR3, the DNA is TGCGCCAGCAGCCCTTACGGGGAGGGCCTCAGCACAGATACGCAGTATTTT. It yields the protein CASSPYGEGLSTDTQYF.

This clonotype was seen repeatedly, ten times or more. The chain couples TRBV5-1 to TRBJ2-5, with D tentatively TRBD1 or TRBD2 (5 bases each). V was trimmed by 2 bases and J by 0 bases, leaving 11 bases between them. The CDR3 covers 15 residues. In germline, CDR1 is SGHRS, CDR2 YFSETQ. The CDR3 region has the DNA TGCGCCAGCAGCTTACGGCCGGGACACCAAGAGACCCAGTACTTC. Translation: CASSLRPGHQETQYF.